This TCR beta chain came from a study of T cell responses to AZD1222 COVID-19 vaccine. Study-wide results and limits: Possibly, clonal diversity was underestimated; donors were largely white British and included more females. Unmutated variant regions reportedly attract nearly half of all spike-specific TCRs.

Trimming took off 5 bases at V and 10 bases at J, with 13 bases between the two ends. Looked up from germline, CDR1 is SGHRS and CDR2 is YFSETQ. This CDR3 is 12 amino acids long. Note on this clone: Its antigen is unknown.

Sequencing used immunoSEQ multiplex PCR; TCRdb keeps in-frame clones, though not all of them. The top ten clones hold about 4% of a sample with 120,000 or so clones, roughly 91% of them seen once. The receptor comes from an adult in good health. The sample consisted of peripheral blood, taken on day 0 of MenACWY control vaccination. The rearrangement uses TRBV5-1 and TRBJ1-5; D uncertain. The DNA of the CDR3 is TGCGCCAGCAGAAAAAAGAGAGACCCCCAGCATTTT. It specifies CASRKKRDPQHF.